These 17 T cell receptor beta chains share one sample of origin, sequenced in a study of memory CD4+ T cells and cytomegalovirus serostatus. Only in-frame clones appear in the TCRdb table, and some are missing; sequencing was by immunoSEQ multiplex PCR. This sample has some 50,000 clones, with about 80% found just once. The sort gate was single viable CD3+CD4+CD8-CD45RO+ cells for memory CD4+ T cells. The sample was memory CD4+ T cells from blood. Every receptor here comes from an adult in good health and CMV-seronegative.

The chain recombines TRBV4-2 with TRBJ2-4; D is undetermined. Germline V gene sequence: CDR1 LGHNA, CDR2 YNFKEQ. V was pared by 0 bases and J by 0 bases, with 12 bases between. The CDR3 extends over 17 amino acids. The CDR3 DNA follows: TGTGCCAGCAGCCAAGATCAAGGGTCCCTAGCCAAAAACATTCAGTACTTC. This gives the protein CASSQDQGSLAKNIQYF.

This sequence joins TRBV19 and TRBJ1-2; no firm D call. The CDR3 is 15 residues long. Germline V gene sequence: CDR1 LNHDA, CDR2 SQIVND (reference sequence). Trimming left V 5 bases short and J 7 bases short, with 20 bases between. CDR3 amino acids: CASSAGSPSTSGYTF. CDR3 nucleotides: TGTGCCAGTAGTGCCGGGTCTCCAAGTACGAGTGGCTACACCTTC. Full variable domain (missing parts from reference TRBV19 and TRBJ1-2): DGGITQSPKYLFRKEGQNVTLSCEQNLNHDAMYWYRQDPGQGLRLIYYSQIVNDFQKGDIAEGYSVSREKKESFPLTVTSAQKNPTAFYLCASSAGSPSTSGYTFGSGTRLTVV.

This clone was seen only a few times. The V call is TRBV29-1, the J call TRBJ2-1, with TRBD2 identical over 12 bases. From germline, CDR1 is SQVTM and CDR2 ANQGSEA. The CDR3 runs to 14 residues. Trimming took 6 bases from V and 9 from J; bases not matched to a gene: 9. The CDR3 region is CSVVKGLAGIEQFF. The DNA of the CDR3 is TGCAGCGTAGTAAAAGGACTAGCGGGAATTGAGCAGTTCTTC.

The J gene is TRBJ2-7, the V gene TRBV5-1; 13 positions match TRBD2. Germline V gene data show CDR1 as SGHRS and CDR2 as YFSETQ. The J segment lost 7 bases and the V segment lost 3 bases, leaving 1 base of the junction unmatched. The CDR3 has 13 amino acids. The CDR3 protein is CASSSGLAGEQYF. The CDR3 DNA reads as TGCGCCAGCAGCTCGGGACTAGCGGGGGAGCAGTACTTC.

The genes are TRBV19 and TRBJ2-5; the match to TRBD1 covers 10 bases. The germline CDR1 and CDR2 sequences are LNHDA and SQIVND (reference sequence). J was trimmed by 6 bases and V by 5 bases; bases with no gene match: 6. This CDR3 has 14 amino acids. The CDR3 reads CASSSLDRGKTQYF. The CDR3 DNA reads TGTGCCAGTAGTTCCTTGGACAGGGGGAAGACCCAGTACTTC.

V is TRBV14 and J is TRBJ1-1; D possibly corresponds to TRBD1 (5 bases). This CDR3 spans 14 amino acids. Trimming took off 4 bases at V and 4 bases at J, with 13 bases between the two ends. Germline-derived CDR1 and CDR2 are SGHDN and FVKESK. In DNA, the CDR3 is TGTGCCAGCAGCCGTACCTGGGGCGGCACTGAAGCTTTCTTT. It codes for CASSRTWGGTEAFF.

This clone came up once. The chain carries TRBV4-3 and TRBJ2-5; D is possibly TRBD1 (6 bases). Trimming removed 0 bases at V and 6 bases at J, with 14 bases between. This CDR3 region has 15 residues. CDR1 and CDR2 (germline): LGHNA, YSLEER. In DNA form, the CDR3 reads TGCGCCAGCAGCCAAGACCTAGGGGGAGTACAGACCCAGTACTTC. It encodes CASSQDLGGVQTQYF.

This clone appeared a few times. The V gene is TRBV15, the J gene TRBJ1-2, with D uncertain. Trimming shortened V by 0 bases and J by 8 bases, and 13 bases separated the two germline ends. From germline, CDR1 is LNHNV and CDR2 YYDKDF (reference sequence). There are 14 residues in the CDR3. This CDR3 reads CATSRDNGGRGYTF. For the CDR3, the DNA is TGTGCCACCAGCAGAGATAATGGTGGACGGGGCTACACCTTC.

This chain links TRBV7-9 with TRBJ1-5, with TRBD1 identical over 8 bases. Germline V gene lookup returns CDR1 SEHNR and CDR2 FQNEAQ (reference sequence). The ends lost 5 bases at V and 2 bases at J; junction bases unmatched: 5. The CDR3 consists of 15 residues. The CDR3 nucleotides are TGTGCCAGCAGCCGTGGACAGGGAGGCAATCAGCCCCAGCATTTT. Its translation: CASSRGQGGNQPQHF.

This rearrangement joins TRBV6-1 to TRBJ2-3; D is tentatively TRBD1 or TRBD2 (6 bases each). V dropped 6 bases and J dropped 1 base, with 11 bases sitting between them. The germline V gene encodes CDR1 MNHNS and CDR2 SASEGT. The CDR3 consists of 14 residues. This CDR3 is CASSGGFRTDTQYF. As DNA, the CDR3 is TGTGCCAGCAGCGGGGGCTTTCGCACAGATACGCAGTATTTT.

This chain links TRBV30 with TRBJ1-2; 7 positions agree with TRBD1. Germline values: CDR1 GTSNPN, CDR2 SVGIG (reference sequence). This CDR3 spans 14 amino acids. The trim removed 5 bases at V and 3 bases at J, leaving 9 bases unmatched. CDR3 nucleotides: TGTGCCTGGGGTGCGGGGACAGCCTACTATGGCTACACCTTC. Translation gives CAWGAGTAYYGYTF.

The rearrangement uses TRBV10-1 and TRBJ2-5; D unresolved. The CDR3 is 16 residues long. Trimming took 8 bases from V and 2 from J, leaving 21 bases between them. Germline CDR1 WNHNN, CDR2 SYGVQD (reference sequence). As DNA, the CDR3 is TGCGCCAGCCCAACCTTTCGGACCCACGGACAAGAGACCCAGTACTTC. Amino acid sequence: CASPTFRTHGQETQYF.

This clone turned up a few times. The V call is TRBV11-2, the J call TRBJ1-2; D not resolved. Germline V gene data show CDR1 as SGHAT and CDR2 as FQNNGV. CDR3 length: 12 amino acids. The V gene lost 0 bases and the J gene lost 4 bases, with 3 bases spanning the gap. CDR3 loop: CASSLDSYGYTF. The CDR3 DNA reads as TGTGCCAGCAGCTTAGATAGCTATGGCTACACCTTC.

V usage is TRBV29-1 and J usage is TRBJ2-7; D is ambiguous. The CDR3 has 10 amino acids. Germline-derived CDR1 and CDR2 are SQVTM and ANQGSEA. CDR3 nucleotides: TGCAGTTTGAAGACCCACGAGCAGTACTTC. Amino acids: CSLKTHEQYF.

CDR3 DNA sequence: TGTGCCAGCAGCCATTTTTTTGAATTTGGTACGCAGTATTTT. It is translated as CASSHFFEFGTQYF. This chain joins TRBV27 and TRBJ2-3; D gene ambiguous. Germline-derived CDR1 and CDR2 are MNHEY and SMNVEV (reference sequence). The CDR3 is 14 amino acids. Deletions cut 6 bases from V and 8 bases from J, with 18 bases between.

The rearrangement joins TRBV7-9 to TRBJ2-3; D unresolved. Germline CDR1 and CDR2: SEHNR and FQNEAQ (reference sequence). This CDR3 contains 12 residues. Deletions cut 5 bases from V and 5 bases from J, with 8 bases between. The CDR3: CASSTLRDTQYF. The CDR3 DNA is TGTGCCAGCAGCACCCTTAGAGATACGCAGTATTTT.

This clone has more than one count but fewer than ten. V and J are TRBV29-1 and TRBJ2-2; D is ambiguous. This CDR3 is 13 amino acids long. Germline lookup yields CDR1 SQVTM and CDR2 ANQGSEA. Trimming left V 1 base short and J 9 bases short, with 12 bases between. For the CDR3, the DNA is TGCAGCGTTGAAGTTGGGCCACTGAGGGAGCTGTTTTTT. This sequence encodes CSVEVGPLRELFF.